This T cell receptor (beta chain) comes out of a study of blood T cells in healthy people across ages. At the level of the study: About one barcoded beta molecule was captured per two T cells (by template switching). Study-wide results and limits: Considered underestimates were the diversity estimates obtained from one million T cells.

Through a sample-barcoded 5' primer and a J-beta primer mix, a second PCR was run for roughly 6 to 12 cycles. Each CDR3 protein is one row after TCRdb ran MiXCR on the 5' RACE reads. Of 1 million to 1.2 million distinct CDR3 sequences listed, more than 30% are singletons. In this sample, this clonotype turned up a few times. Its antigen is currently unknown. Sample: blood. This clonotype was obtained from a man in his late teens or twenties in good health.

The CDR3 DNA reads as TGTGCCATCAGTGTACAGGGAGATACGCAGTATTTT. It translates to CAISVQGDTQYF. The J gene is TRBJ2-3, the V gene TRBV10-3, with a weak D call TRBD1 (6 bases). Trimming shortened V by 4 bases and J by 5 bases, and 7 bases separated the two germline ends. The CDR3 runs 12 residues. Germline V gene lookup returns CDR1 ENHRY and CDR2 SYGVKD.